Each of the 9 T cell receptor beta chains below was sequenced from the same sample in a study of blood T cell repertoires in COVID-19. Libraries were prepared by immunoSEQ multiplex PCR; TCRdb keeps only in-frame clonotypes and omits some of them. The sample shows under 300,000 clones, 80% to 90% of them seen only once. Material: peripheral blood. These receptors were taken from a man aged 25-45 years who had recovered from COVID-19.

This clone was counted a single time. This sequence joins TRBV18 and TRBJ1-1; 7 bases match TRBD1. V shed 0 bases and J 6 bases; nucleotides not matched to a gene: 10. Germline CDR1 and CDR2: KGHSH and LQKENI. The CDR3 consists of 16 residues. For the CDR3, the DNA is TGTGCCAGCTCACCACCTGCGCTGGGCAGGGGGGCTGAAGCTTTCTTT. Its translation is CASSPPALGRGAEAFF.

This chain links TRBV5-1 with TRBJ2-1; the match to TRBD2 covers 9 bases. V gave up 0 bases and J gave up 0 bases; unmatched junction bases: 7. Germline CDR1 and CDR2: SGHRS and YFSETQ. The CDR3 totals 18 residues. Here the CDR3 DNA reads TGCGCCAGCAGCTTGGGACTAGCGGACCTGAGCTCCTACAATGAGCAGTTCTTC. It is translated as CASSLGLADLSSYNEQFF. Together with reference TRBV5-1 and TRBJ2-1, the CDR3 gives the full variable domain: KAGVTQTPRYLIKTRGQQVTLSCSPISGHRSVSWYQQTPGQGLQFLFEYFSETQRNKGNFPGRFSGRQFSNSRSEMNVSTLELGDSALYLCASSLGLADLSSYNEQFFGPGTRLTVL.

The J gene is TRBJ2-2, the V gene TRBV27, with a possible D match to TRBD1 (6 bases). V lost 0 bases and J 3 bases, leaving 17 bases between the germline ends. Germline V lookup: CDR1 MNHEY, CDR2 SMNVEV (reference sequence). The CDR3 length is 18 residues. The CDR3 loop is CASSLSLAGARDTGELFF. The CDR3 DNA reads TGTGCCAGCAGTTTATCTCTGGCAGGGGCCCGGGACACCGGGGAGCTGTTTTTT.

This clone turned up a few times. The chain employs TRBV4-2 and TRBJ2-2, with D possibly TRBD1 on 5 matching bases. Deletions cut 3 bases from V and 6 bases from J, with 20 bases between. The length of the CDR3 is 17 residues. The germline CDR1 and CDR2 sequences are LGHNA and YNFKEQ. The CDR3 nucleotides read TGTGCCAGCAGCCAGCCTCACGGGCGAAGGACACCCGGGGAGCTGTTTTTT. As protein: CASSQPHGRRTPGELFF.

The chain employs TRBV19 and TRBJ2-7, with D tentatively TRBD2 (6 bases). Trimming stripped 3 bases from V and 2 bases from J, with 11 bases between. Germline V gene lookup returns CDR1 LNHDA and CDR2 SQIVND (reference sequence). The CDR3 is 14 residues long. DNA of the CDR3: TGTGCCAGTAGTATTAGGCGGGGAACCTACGAGCAGTACTTC. It is translated as CASSIRRGTYEQYF.

The chain combines TRBV5-4 with TRBJ1-6; 8 bases are shared with TRBD1. The CDR3 is made up of 15 amino acids. J lost 14 bases, V lost 4 bases, and 14 bases had no gene match. The V gene's germline CDR1 is SGHNT and CDR2 YYREEE (reference sequence). The CDR3 loop reads CASSLTGQGPSALHF. The CDR3 DNA is TGTGCCAGCAGCCTAACCGGACAGGGACCCTCGGCCCTCCACTTT.

This CDR3 reads CASSQGASGAWGSETQYF. The CDR3 DNA reads TGTGCCAGCAGCCAGGGGGCTAGCGGGGCCTGGGGATCGGAGACCCAGTACTTC. The chain employs TRBV7-9 and TRBJ2-5; possibly TRBD2 for D (9 bases). The CDR3 runs 18 residues. Trimming removed 5 bases at V and 5 bases at J, with 27 bases between. Germline V gene lookup returns CDR1 SEHNR and CDR2 FQNEAQ (reference sequence).

This chain links TRBV18 with TRBJ1-2; no clear D gene. The CDR3 is 13 residues long. V lost 3 bases, J lost 4 bases, and 9 bases lay in between. The germline gives CDR1 KGHSH, CDR2 LQKENI. For the CDR3, the DNA is TGTGCCAGCTCACCGACGGGAACCTATGGCTACACCTTC. As protein: CASSPTGTYGYTF.

The chain couples TRBV19 to TRBJ1-2; 8 nucleotides agree with TRBD1. CDR3 length: 12 amino acids. J was trimmed by 5 bases and V by 8 bases; bases with no gene match: 4. The germline V gene encodes CDR1 LNHDA and CDR2 SQIVND (reference sequence). This CDR3 is CASRNRGYGYTF. CDR3 bases: TGTGCCAGTCGAAACAGGGGGTATGGCTACACCTTC.